These 2 T cell receptor beta chains share one sample of origin, sequenced in a study of cytomegalovirus exposure and HLA in healthy donors. PCR used 60 Vbeta primers and 13 Jbeta primers. Libraries were prepared by immunoSEQ multiplex PCR; TCRdb keeps only in-frame clonotypes and omits some of them. The profile shows approximately 130,000 clones, approximately 89% of them singletons. Material: PBMCs. These receptors were collected from a woman under 40 in good health and CMV-seropositive.

The chain links TRBV2 to TRBJ2-1; D is possibly TRBD2 (5 bases). Germline CDR1 is SNHLY and CDR2 is FYNNEI. The CDR3 sequence is 16 residues long. V dropped 9 bases and J dropped 0 bases, with 18 bases sitting between them. The DNA of the CDR3 is TGTGCCAGGGCACCGGACTCCCTTAGCTCCTACAATGAGCAGTTCTTC. Amino acids: CARAPDSLSSYNEQFF.

For this clone: At the DNA level, this CDR3 is encoded by other sequences in the same sample as well. The V and J genes are TRBV7-9 and TRBJ2-7, with a tentative D call TRBD1 (6 bases). V was clipped by 3 bases and J by 6 bases, with 9 bases between them. The germline V gene has CDR1 SEHNR and CDR2 FQNEAQ (reference sequence). The CDR3 is 12 amino acids. The CDR3 nucleotides read TGTGCCAGCAGCTTTGGGGGCGGCGAGCAGTACTTC. The encoded protein is CASSFGGGEQYF.